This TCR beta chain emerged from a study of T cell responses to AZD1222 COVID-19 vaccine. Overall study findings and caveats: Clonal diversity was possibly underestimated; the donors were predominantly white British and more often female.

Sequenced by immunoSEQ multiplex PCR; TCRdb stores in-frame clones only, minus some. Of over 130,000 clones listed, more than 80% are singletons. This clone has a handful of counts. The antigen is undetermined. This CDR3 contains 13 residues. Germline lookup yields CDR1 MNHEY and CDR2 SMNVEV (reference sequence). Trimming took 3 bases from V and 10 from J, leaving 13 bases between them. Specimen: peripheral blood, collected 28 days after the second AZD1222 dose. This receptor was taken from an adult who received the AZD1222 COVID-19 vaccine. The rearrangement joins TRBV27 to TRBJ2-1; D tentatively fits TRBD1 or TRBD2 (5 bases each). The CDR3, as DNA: TGTGCCAGCAGTTTGGGGTATTGGGGGGAGCAGTTCTTC. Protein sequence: CASSLGYWGEQFF.